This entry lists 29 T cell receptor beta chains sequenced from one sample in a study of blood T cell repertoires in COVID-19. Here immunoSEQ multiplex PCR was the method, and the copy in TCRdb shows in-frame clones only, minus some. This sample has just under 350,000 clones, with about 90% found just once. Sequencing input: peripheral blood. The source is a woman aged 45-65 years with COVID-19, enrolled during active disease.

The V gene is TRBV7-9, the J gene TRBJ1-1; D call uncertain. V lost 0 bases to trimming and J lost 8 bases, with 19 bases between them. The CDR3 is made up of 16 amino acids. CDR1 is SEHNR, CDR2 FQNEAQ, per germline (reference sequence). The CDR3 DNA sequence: TGTGCCAGCAGCTTAGCGGCCAGCAGTTTGAGGTCCGAAGCTTTCTTT. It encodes CASSLAASSLRSEAFF.

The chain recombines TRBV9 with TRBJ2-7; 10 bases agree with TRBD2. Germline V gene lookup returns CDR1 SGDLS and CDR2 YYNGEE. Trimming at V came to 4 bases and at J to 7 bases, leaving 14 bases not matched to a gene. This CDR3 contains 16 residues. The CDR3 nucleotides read TGTGCCAGCAGCCCAGGGCAAGCGGGAGGGCCAAGGGAGCAGTACTTC. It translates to CASSPGQAGGPREQYF.

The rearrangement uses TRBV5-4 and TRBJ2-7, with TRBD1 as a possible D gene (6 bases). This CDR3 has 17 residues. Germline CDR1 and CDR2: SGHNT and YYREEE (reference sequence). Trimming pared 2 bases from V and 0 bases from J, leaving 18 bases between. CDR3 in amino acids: CASSLDPLGQISYEQYF. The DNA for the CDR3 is TGTGCCAGCAGCTTAGATCCCCTGGGACAAATCTCCTACGAGCAGTACTTC.

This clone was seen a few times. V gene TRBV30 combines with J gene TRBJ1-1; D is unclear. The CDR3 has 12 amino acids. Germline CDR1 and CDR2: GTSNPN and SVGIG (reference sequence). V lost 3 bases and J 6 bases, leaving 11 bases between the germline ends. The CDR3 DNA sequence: TGTGCCTGGAGGAGGGTCGAGTCTGAAGCTTTCTTT. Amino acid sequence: CAWRRVESEAFF.

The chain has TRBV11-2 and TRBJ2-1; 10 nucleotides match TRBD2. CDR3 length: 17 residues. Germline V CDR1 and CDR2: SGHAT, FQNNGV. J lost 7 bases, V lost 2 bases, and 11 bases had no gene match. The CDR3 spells CASSLSGSGRAENEQFF. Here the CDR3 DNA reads TGTGCCAGCAGCTTATCTGGGAGCGGGAGGGCCGAGAATGAGCAGTTCTTC.

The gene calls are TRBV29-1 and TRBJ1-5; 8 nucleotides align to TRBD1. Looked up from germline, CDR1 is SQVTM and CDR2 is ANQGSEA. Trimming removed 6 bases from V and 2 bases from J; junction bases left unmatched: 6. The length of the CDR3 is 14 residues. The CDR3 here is CSVSGGSGNQPQHF. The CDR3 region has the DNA TGCAGCGTCTCAGGGGGCTCCGGCAATCAGCCCCAGCATTTT.

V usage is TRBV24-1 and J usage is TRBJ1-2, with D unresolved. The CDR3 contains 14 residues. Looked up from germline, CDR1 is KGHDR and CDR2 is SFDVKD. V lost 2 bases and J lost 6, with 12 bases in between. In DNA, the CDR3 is TGTGCCACCAGTGATTACGGGAGGTCGGATGGCTACACCTTC. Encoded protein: CATSDYGRSDGYTF.

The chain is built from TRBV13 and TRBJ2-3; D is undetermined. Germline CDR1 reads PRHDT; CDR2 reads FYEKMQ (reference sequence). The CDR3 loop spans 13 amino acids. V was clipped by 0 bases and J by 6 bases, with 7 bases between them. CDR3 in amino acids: CASSLGVRDTQYF. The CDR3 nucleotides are TGTGCCAGCAGCTTAGGGGTGCGGGATACGCAGTATTTT.

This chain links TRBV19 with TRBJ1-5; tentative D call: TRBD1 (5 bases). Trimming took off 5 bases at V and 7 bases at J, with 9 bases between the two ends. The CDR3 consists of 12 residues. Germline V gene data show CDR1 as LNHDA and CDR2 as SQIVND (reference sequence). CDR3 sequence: CASSGGVQPQHF. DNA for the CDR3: TGTGCCAGTAGTGGAGGGGTGCAGCCCCAGCATTTT.

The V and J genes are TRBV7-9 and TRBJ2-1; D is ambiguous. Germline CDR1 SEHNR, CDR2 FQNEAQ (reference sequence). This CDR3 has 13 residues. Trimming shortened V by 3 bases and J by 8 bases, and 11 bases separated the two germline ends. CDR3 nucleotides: TGTGCCAGCAGCTTTAGTAACGGTCATGAGCAGTTCTTC. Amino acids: CASSFSNGHEQFF.

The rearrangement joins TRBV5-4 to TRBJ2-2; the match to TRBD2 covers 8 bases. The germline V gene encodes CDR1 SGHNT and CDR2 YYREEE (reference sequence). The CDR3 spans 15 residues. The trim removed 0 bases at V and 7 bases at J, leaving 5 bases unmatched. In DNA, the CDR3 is TGTGCCAGCAGCTTGGACGGGAGGGCAGACGGGGAGCTGTTTTTT. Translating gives CASSLDGRADGELFF.

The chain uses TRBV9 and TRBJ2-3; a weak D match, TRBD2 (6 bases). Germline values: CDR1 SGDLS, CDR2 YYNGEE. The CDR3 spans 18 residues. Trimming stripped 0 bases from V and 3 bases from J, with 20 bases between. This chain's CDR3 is CASSVVGGTGEETDTQYF. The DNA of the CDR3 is TGTGCCAGCAGCGTAGTGGGTGGGACGGGAGAGGAGACAGATACGCAGTATTTT.

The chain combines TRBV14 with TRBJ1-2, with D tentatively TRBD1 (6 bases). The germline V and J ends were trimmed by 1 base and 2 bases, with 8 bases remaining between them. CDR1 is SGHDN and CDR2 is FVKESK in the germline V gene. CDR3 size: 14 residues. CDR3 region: CASSQVQGNYGYTF. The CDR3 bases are TGTGCCAGCAGCCAAGTCCAGGGGAACTATGGCTACACCTTC.

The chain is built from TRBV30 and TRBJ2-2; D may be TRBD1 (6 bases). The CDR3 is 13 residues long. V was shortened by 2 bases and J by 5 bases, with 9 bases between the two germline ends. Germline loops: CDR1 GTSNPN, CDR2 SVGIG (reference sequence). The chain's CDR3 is CAWSPRGTGELFF. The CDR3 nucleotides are TGTGCCTGGAGTCCGAGGGGGACCGGGGAGCTGTTTTTT.

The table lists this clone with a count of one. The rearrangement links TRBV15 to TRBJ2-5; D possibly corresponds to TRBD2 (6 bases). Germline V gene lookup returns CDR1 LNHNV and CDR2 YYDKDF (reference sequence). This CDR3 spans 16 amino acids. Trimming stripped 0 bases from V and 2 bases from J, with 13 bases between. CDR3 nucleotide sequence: TGTGCCACCAGCAGAGAGGCGGGACCTTTTCAAGAGACCCAGTACTTC. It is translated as CATSREAGPFQETQYF.

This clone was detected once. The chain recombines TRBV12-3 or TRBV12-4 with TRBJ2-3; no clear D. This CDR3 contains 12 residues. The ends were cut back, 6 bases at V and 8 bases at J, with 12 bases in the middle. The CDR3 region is CASSPSLTTQYF. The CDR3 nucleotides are TGTGCCAGCAGCCCCAGTCTCACTACGCAGTATTTT.

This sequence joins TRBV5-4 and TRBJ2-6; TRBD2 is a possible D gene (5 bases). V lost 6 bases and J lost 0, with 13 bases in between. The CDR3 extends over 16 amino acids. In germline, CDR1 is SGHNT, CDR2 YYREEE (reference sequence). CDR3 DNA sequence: TGTGCCAGCACCGTGGACGGACTCTCTGGGGCCAACGTCCTGACTTTC. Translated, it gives CASTVDGLSGANVLTF.

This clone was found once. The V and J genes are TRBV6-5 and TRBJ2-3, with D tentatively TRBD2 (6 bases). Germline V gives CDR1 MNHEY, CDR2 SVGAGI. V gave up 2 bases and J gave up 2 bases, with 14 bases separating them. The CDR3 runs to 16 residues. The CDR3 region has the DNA TGTGCCAGCAGTTACGGCGGGAAGCCGTTCACAGATACGCAGTATTTT. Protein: CASSYGGKPFTDTQYF.

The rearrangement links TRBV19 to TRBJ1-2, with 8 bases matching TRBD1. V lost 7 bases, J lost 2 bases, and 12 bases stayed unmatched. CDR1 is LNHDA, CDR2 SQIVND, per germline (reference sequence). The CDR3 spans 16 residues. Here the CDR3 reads CASTPSGTGKNYGYTF. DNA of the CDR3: TGTGCCAGTACCCCATCCGGGACAGGAAAAAACTATGGCTACACCTTC.

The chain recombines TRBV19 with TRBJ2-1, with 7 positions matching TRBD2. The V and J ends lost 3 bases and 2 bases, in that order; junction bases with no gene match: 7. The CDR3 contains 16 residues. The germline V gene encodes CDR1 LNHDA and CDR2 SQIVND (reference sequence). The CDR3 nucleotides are TGTGCCAGTAGTATGCAAGGCGGGAGAGCCTACAATGAGCAGTTCTTC. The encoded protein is CASSMQGGRAYNEQFF.

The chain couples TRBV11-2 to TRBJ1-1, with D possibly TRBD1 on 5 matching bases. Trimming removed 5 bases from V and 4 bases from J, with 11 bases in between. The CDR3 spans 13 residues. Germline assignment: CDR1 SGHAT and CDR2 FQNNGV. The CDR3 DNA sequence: TGTGCCAGCAGCCAGGGAATGGGCACTGAAGCTTTCTTT. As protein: CASSQGMGTEAFF.

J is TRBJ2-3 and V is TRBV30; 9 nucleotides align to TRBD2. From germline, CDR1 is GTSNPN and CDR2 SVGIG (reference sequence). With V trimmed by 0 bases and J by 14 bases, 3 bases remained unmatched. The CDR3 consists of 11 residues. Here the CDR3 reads CAWSVLREGYF. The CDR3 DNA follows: TGTGCCTGGAGTGTACTGCGGGAGGGGTATTTT.

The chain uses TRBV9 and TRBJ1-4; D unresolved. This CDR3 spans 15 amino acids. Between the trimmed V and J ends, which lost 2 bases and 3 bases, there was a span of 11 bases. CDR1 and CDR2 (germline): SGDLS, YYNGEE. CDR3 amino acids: CASSVTWASNEKLFF. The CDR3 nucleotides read TGTGCCAGCAGCGTCACCTGGGCCTCTAATGAAAAACTGTTTTTT.

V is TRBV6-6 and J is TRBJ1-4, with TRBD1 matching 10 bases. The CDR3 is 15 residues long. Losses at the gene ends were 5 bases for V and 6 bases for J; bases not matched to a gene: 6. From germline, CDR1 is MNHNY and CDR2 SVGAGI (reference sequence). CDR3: CASSVEGTGDEKLFF. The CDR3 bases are TGTGCCAGCAGTGTCGAAGGGACAGGGGATGAAAAACTGTTTTTT.

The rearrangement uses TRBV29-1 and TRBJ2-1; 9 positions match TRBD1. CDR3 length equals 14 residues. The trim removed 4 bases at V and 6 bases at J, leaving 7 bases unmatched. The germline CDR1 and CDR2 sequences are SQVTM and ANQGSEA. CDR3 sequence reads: CSVGERDRVNEQFF. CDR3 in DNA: TGCAGCGTTGGCGAGAGGGACAGGGTCAATGAGCAGTTCTTC.

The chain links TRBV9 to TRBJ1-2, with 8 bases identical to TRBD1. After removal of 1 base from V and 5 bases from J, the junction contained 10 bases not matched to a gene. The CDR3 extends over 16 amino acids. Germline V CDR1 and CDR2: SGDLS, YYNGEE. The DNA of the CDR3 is TGTGCCAGCAGCGTACCAGACAGGGGATTAGAATATGGCTACACCTTC. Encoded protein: CASSVPDRGLEYGYTF.

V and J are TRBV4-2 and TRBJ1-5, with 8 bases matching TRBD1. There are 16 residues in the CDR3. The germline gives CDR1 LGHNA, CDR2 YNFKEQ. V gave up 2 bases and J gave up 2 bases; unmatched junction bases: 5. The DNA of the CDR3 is TGTGCCAGCAGCCAACCACAGGGACAGGGCAATCAGCCCCAGCATTTT. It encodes CASSQPQGQGNQPQHF.

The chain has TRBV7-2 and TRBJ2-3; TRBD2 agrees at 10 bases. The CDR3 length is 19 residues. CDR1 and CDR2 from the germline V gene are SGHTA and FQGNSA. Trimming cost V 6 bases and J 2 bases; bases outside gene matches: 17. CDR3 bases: TGTGCCAGCAGTTATGGACTAGCGGACAAACTAGGGTTCACAGATACGCAGTATTTT. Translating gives CASSYGLADKLGFTDTQYF.

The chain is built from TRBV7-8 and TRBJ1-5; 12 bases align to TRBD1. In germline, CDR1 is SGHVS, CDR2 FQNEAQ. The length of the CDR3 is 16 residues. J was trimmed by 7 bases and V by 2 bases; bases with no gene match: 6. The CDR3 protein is CASSLTGQGARQPQHF. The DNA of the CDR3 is TGTGCCAGCAGCTTAACGGGACAGGGGGCGAGACAGCCCCAGCATTTT.